This T cell receptor beta chain comes out of a study of response to subunit inactivated influenza vaccine. This clonotype was counted between two and nine times. Per germline, CDR1 SEHNR and CDR2 FQNEAQ (reference sequence). Trimming removed 3 bases from V and 3 bases from J, with 12 bases in between. This CDR3 has 14 amino acids. Each CDR3 protein is one row after TCRdb ran MiXCR on the RT-PCR reads. This sample has about 570,000 distinct CDR3 sequences, with 12% found just once. Material: PBMCs from blood, obtained on the day of vaccination. V usage is TRBV7-9 and J usage is TRBJ2-7; D is unresolved. The clonotype was recovered from a man aged 45-65 years who received an inactivated influenza vaccine. DNA of the CDR3: TGTGCCAGCAGCTTGGGGAAACTCCGCTACGAGCAGTACTTC. This codes for CASSLGKLRYEQYF.